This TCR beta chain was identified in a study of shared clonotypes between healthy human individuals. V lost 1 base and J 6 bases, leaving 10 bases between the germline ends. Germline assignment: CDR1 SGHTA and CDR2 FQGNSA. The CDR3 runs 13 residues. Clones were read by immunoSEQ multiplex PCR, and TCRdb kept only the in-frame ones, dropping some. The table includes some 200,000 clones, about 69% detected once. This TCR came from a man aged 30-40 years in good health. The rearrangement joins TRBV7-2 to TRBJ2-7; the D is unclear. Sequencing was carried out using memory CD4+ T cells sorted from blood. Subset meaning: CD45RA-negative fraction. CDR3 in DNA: TGTGCCAGCAGCTTAGGTTTCGTCGGCGAGCAGTACTTC. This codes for CASSLGFVGEQYF.